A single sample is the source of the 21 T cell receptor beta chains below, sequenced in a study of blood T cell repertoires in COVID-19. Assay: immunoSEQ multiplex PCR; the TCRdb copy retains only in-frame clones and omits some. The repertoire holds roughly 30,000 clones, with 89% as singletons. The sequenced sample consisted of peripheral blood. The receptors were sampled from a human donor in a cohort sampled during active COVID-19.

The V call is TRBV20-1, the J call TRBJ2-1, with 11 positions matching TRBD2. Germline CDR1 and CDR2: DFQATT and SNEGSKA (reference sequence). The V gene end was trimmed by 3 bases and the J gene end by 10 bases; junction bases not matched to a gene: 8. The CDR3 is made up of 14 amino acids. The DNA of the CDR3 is TGCAGTGCTAGTGATGGAGTAGCGGGGGGGGAGCAGTTCTTC. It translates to CSASDGVAGGEQFF.

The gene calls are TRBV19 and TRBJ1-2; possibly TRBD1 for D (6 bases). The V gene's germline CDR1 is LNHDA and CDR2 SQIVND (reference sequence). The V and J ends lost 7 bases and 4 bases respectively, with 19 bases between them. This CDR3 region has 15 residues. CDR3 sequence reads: CASTDTGGASYGYTF. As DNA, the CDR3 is TGTGCCAGTACTGATACGGGGGGCGCGAGCTATGGCTACACCTTC.

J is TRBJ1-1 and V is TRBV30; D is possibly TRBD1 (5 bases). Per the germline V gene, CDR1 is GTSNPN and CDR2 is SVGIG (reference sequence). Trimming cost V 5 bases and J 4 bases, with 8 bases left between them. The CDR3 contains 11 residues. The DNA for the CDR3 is TGTGCCTGGGCAGGGTTCACTGAAGCTTTCTTT. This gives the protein CAWAGFTEAFF.

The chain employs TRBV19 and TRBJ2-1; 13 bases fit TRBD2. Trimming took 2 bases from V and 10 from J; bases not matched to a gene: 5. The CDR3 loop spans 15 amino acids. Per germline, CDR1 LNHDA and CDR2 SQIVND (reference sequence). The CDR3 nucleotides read TGTGCCAGTAGTATAACTAGCGGGGGGGCCGGAGAGCAGTTCTTC. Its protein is CASSITSGGAGEQFF.

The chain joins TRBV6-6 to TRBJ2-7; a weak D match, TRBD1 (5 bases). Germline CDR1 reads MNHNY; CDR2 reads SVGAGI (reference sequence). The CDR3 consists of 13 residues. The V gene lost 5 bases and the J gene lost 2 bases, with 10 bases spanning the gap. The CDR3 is CASSVDSTYEQYF. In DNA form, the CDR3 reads TGTGCCAGCAGTGTTGACAGCACCTACGAGCAGTACTTC.

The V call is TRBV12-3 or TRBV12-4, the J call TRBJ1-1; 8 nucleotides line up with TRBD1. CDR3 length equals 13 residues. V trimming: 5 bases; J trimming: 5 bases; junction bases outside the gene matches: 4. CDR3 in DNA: TGTGCCAGCAGTCAGGGGGCAGAAACTGAAGCTTTCTTT. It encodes CASSQGAETEAFF.

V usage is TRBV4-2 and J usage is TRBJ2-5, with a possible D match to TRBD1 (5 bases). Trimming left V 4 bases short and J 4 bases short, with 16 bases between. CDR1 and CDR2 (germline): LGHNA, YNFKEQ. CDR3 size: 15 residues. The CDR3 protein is CASSPTDQGVETQYF. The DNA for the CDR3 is TGTGCCAGCAGCCCAACTGACCAGGGCGTAGAGACCCAGTACTTC.

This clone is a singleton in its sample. CDR3 bases: TGTGCCAGTAGTCAACTACAGGGGGCGTATGAGACCCAGTACTTC. Amino acid sequence: CASSQLQGAYETQYF. The chain joins TRBV19 to TRBJ2-5, with 9 bases that match TRBD1. CDR3 length: 15 residues. Trimming cost V 5 bases and J 5 bases; bases outside gene matches: 9. Per the germline V gene, CDR1 is LNHDA and CDR2 is SQIVND (reference sequence).

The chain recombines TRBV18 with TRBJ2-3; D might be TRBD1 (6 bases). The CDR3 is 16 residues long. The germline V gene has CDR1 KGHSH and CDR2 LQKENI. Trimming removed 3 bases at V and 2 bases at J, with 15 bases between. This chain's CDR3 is CASSPGMRGSTDTQYF. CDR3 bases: TGTGCCAGCTCACCCGGTATGAGGGGGTCCACAGATACGCAGTATTTT. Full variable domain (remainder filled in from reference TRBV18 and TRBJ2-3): NAGVMQNPRHLVRRRGQEARLRCSPMKGHSHVYWYRQLPEEGLKFMVYLQKENIIDESGMPKERFSAEFPKEGPSILRIQQVVRGDSAAYFCASSPGMRGSTDTQYFGPGTRLTVL.

In DNA form, the CDR3 reads TGTGCCAGCAGTACTACAGGGTGGCCTGGGCAGCCCCAGCATTTT. The encoded protein is CASSTTGWPGQPQHF. V is TRBV2 and J is TRBJ1-5; tentative D call: TRBD1 (6 bases). CDR1 is SNHLY and CDR2 is FYNNEI in the germline V gene. V lost 5 bases to trimming and J lost 7 bases, with 18 bases between them. The CDR3 loop spans 15 amino acids.

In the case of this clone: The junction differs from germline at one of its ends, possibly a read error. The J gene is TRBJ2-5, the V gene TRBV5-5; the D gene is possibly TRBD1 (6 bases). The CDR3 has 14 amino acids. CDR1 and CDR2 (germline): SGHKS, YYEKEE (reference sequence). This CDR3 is CASSTTGNQETQYF. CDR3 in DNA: TGTGCCAGCAGCACCACAGGGAACCAGGAGACCCAGTACTTC.

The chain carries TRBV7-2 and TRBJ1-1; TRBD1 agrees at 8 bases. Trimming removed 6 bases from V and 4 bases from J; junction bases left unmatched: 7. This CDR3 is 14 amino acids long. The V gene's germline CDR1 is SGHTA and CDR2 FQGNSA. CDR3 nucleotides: TGTGCCAGCAGATCTACAGGGGGAACCACTGAAGCTTTCTTT. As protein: CASRSTGGTTEAFF.

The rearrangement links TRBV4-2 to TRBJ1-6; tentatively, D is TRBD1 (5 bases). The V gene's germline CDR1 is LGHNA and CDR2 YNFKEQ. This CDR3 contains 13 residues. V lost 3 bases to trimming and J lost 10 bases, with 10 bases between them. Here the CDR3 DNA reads TGTGCCAGCAGCCACGGGGGAGGATCACCCCTCCACTTT. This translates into CASSHGGGSPLHF.

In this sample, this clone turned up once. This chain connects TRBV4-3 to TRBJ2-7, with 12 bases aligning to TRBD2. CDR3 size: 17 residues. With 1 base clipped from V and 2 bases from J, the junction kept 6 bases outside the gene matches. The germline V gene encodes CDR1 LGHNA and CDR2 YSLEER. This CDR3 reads CASSQGTSGGTPYEQYF. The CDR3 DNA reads TGCGCCAGCAGCCAAGGTACTAGCGGGGGGACTCCCTACGAGCAGTACTTC.

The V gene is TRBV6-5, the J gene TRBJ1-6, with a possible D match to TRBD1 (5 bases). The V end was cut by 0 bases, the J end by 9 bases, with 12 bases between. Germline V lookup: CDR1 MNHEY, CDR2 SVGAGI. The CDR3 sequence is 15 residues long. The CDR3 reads CASSYSGGIGSPLHF. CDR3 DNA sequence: TGTGCCAGCAGTTACTCGGGGGGAATCGGTTCACCCCTCCACTTT.

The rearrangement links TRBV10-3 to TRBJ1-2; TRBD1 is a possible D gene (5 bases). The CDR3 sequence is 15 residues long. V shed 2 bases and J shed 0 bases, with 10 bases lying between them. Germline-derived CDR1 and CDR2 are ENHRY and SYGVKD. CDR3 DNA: TGTGCCATCAGTGAGCCCTTGACAGCTAACTATGGCTACACCTTC. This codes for CAISEPLTANYGYTF.

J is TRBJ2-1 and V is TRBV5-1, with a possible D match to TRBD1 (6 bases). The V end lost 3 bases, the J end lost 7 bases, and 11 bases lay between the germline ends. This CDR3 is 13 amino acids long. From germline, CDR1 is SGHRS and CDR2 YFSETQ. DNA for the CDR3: TGCGCCAGCAGCTCCTACAGGGTTAATGAGCAGTTCTTC. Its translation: CASSSYRVNEQFF.

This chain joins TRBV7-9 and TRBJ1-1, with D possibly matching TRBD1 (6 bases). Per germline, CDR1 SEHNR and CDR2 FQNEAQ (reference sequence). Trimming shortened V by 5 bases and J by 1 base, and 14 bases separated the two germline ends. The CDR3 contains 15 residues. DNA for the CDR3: TGTGCCAGCAGCCCCAGGGACAATACGAACACTGAAGCTTTCTTT. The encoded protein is CASSPRDNTNTEAFF.

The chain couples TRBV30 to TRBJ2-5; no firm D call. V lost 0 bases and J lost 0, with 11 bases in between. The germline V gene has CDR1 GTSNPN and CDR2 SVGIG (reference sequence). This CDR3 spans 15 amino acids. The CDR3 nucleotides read TGTGCCTGGAGTGTAATGTCAGTCTACCAAGAGACCCAGTACTTC. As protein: CAWSVMSVYQETQYF.

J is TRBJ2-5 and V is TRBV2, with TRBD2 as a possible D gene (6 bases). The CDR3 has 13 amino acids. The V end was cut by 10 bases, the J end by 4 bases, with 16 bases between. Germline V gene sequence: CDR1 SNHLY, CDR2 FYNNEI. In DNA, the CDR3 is TGTGCCACCCAGGGACTTATCTCAGAGACCCAGTACTTC. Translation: CATQGLISETQYF.

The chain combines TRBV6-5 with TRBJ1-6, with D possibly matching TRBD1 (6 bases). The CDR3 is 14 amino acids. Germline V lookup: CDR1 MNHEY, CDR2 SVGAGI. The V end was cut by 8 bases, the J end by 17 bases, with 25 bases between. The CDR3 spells CASVRGQPPSRIHF. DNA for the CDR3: TGTGCCAGCGTTCGGGGACAACCCCCATCGCGTATCCACTTT.